This TCR beta chain originates from a study of monozygotic twins with cystic fibrosis. Broader study findings: V usage most resembled the co-twin in 13 of 16 pairs.

The repertoire was sequenced with immunoSEQ multiplex PCR; TCRdb's copy has only in-frame clones and lacks some. The sample gives about 32,000 clones, 92% of which show up once; under 1% is in the top ten. With regard to this clone: What it binds is unknown.

This sequence originates from a girl aged 2 to 9 with cystic fibrosis. Sequencing used blood.

CDR3 sequence reads: CASSAFPGTGNEKLFF. The CDR3 region has the DNA TGTGCCAGTAGTGCCTTCCCCGGGACAGGGAATGAAAAACTGTTTTTT. The J gene is TRBJ1-4, the V gene TRBV19; 9 bases are a match to TRBD1. CDR3 length: 16 amino acids. Germline CDR1 reads LNHDA; CDR2 reads SQIVND (reference sequence). Losses at the gene ends were 5 bases for V and 5 bases for J; bases not matched to a gene: 9.